This T cell receptor (beta chain) was sequenced during a study of low-dose radiotherapy and immunotherapy resistance in tumors. There are a few counts of this clonotype. Primers used for first-strand cDNA, a TRAV- and TRBV-specific set, covered both alpha and beta chains. A constant-region primer paired with the V-primer adapter amplified TCRs over approximately 18 PCR cycles. TCRdb reanalysed the reads using MiXCR and keeps one entry per CDR3 protein. The table shows under 11,000 distinct CDR3 sequences, with 45% to 55% occurring only once. The TCR was taken from a human donor with advanced metastatic prostate, ovarian, gallbladder or colorectal cancer (not recorded which). This table probably holds off-target reads from a library built for another chain.

CDR3 amino acids: CASSQVWVPETQYF. The DNA for the CDR3 is TGTGCCAGCAGCCAAGTATGGGTGCCGGAGACCCAGTACTTC. The chain is built from TRBV14 and TRBJ2-5; D is unresolved. In germline, CDR1 is SGHDN, CDR2 FVKESK. V dropped 1 base and J dropped 5 bases, with 11 bases sitting between them. The CDR3 is made up of 14 amino acids. Full variable domain (remainder filled in from reference TRBV14 and TRBJ2-5): EAGVTQFPSHSVIEKGQTVTLRCDPISGHDNLYWYRRVMGKEIKFLLHFVKESKQDESGMPNNRFLAERTGGTYSTLKVQPAELEDSGVYFCASSQVWVPETQYFGPGTRLLVL.